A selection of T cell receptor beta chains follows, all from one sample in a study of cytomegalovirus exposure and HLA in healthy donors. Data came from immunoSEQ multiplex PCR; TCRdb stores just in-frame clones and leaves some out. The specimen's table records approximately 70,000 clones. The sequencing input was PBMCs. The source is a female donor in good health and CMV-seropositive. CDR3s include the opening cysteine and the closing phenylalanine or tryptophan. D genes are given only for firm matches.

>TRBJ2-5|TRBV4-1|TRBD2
TGCGCCAGCAGCCGGACTAGCGCCCAAGAGACCCAGTACTTC
CASSRTSAQETQYF
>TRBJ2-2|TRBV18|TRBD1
TGTGCCAGCTCACCGCAATCCGGGACAGGGATTGACGGGGAGCTGTTTTTT
CASSPQSGTGIDGELFF
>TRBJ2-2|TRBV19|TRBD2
TGTGCCAGTACCCGGCGTACGAGCGGGGGGCGGACCGGGGAGCTGTTTTTT
CASTRRTSGGRTGELFF
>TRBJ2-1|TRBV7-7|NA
TGTGCTAGCAGCTTAGCTCCCCGTGTAGTTGATGAGCAGTTCTTC
CASSLAPRVVDEQFF
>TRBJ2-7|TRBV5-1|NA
TGCGCCAGCAGCTATAGGTCCCCTTCTAGCGAGCAGTACTTC
CASSYRSPSSEQYF
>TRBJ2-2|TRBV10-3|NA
TGTGCCGCCATGCGGGGAAACACCGGGGAGCTGTTTTTT
CAAMRGNTGELFF
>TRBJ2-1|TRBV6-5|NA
TGTGCCAGCAGCCCGCTAGGGGACAATGAGCAGTTCTTC
CASSPLGDNEQFF
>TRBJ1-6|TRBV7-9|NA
TGTGCCAGCAGCGGCACGGAGTGGGGCCCTTACTCACCCCTACACTTT
CASSGTEWGPYSPLHF
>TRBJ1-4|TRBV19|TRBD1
TGTGCCAGCCGGTGGGACAGAACTGCAACTAATGAAAAACTGTTTTTT
CASRWDRTATNEKLFF
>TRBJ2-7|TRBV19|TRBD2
TGTGCCAGTAGTCCTTCCTCGGGAGGTCGGTACGAGCAGTACTTC
CASSPSSGGRYEQYF
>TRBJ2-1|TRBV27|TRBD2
TGTGCCAGCAGCGTACTAGCGGGGGTAGGTGAGCAGTTCTTC
CASSVLAGVGEQFF
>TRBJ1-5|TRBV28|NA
TGTGCCAGCAACCCTCCGGGGTTCAATCAGCCCCAGCATTTT
CASNPPGFNQPQHF
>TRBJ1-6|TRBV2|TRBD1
TGTGCCAGCAGTGTACAGGGGCCCCCCCATTCACCCCTCCACTTT
CASSVQGPPHSPLHF
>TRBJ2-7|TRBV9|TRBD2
TGTGCCAGCAGCGGAAGCGGGATCTACGAGCAGTACTTC
CASSGSGIYEQYF
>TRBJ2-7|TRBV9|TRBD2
TGTGCCAGCAGCGTCGCCGGACTAGCGGGAGTGAGTGAGCAGTACTTC
CASSVAGLAGVSEQYF
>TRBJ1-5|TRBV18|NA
TGTGCCAGCTCACCTGACACTAATCAGCCCCAGCATTTT
CASSPDTNQPQHF
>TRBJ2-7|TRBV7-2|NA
TGTGCCAGCAGCTTAGGCTCCACCAGCTCCTACGAGCAGTACTTC
CASSLGSTSSYEQYF
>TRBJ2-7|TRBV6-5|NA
TGTGCCAGCAGAGACTTAACCTCCTACGAGCAGTACTTC
CASRDLTSYEQYF
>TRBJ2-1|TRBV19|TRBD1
TGTGCCAGTAGTGTAATATCAGGGGGTCGACATGAGCAGTTCTTC
CASSVISGGRHEQFF
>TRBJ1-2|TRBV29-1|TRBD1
TGCAGCGATAGACAGGGCTCCTATGGCTACACCTTC
CSDRQGSYGYTF
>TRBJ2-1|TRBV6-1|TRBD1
TGTGCCAGCAGAAGACAGGGGCGCTCCTACAATGAGCAGTTCTTC
CASRRQGRSYNEQFF
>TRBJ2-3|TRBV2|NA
TGTGCCAGCACCCGGGACATTTTGCGCACAGATACGCAGTATTTT
CASTRDILRTDTQYF
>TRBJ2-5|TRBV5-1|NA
TGCGCCAGCAGCTTGGCCGGAGAGACCCAGTACTTC
CASSLAGETQYF